This T cell receptor (beta chain) was profiled in a study of OX40 agonist ivuxolimab in advanced cancers. About the research overall: Earlier treatment with anti-PD-1, anti-PD-L1 or anti-CTLA-4 was permitted, and about 40% had received some. Study results and limitations: At 0.1 to 3.0 mg/kg and by week 6, clonal expansion occurred in CD4+ and CD8+ blood T cells. Antigen targets of the expanded peripheral T cells went undetermined.

This clone was detected only a few times. The antigen is unknown. Here immunoSEQ multiplex PCR was the method, and the copy in TCRdb shows in-frame clones only, minus some. The sample lists about 67,000 clones; approximately 81% were seen once. A history of autoimmune disease or systemic immunosuppression excluded patients. The source material was CD4+ or CD8+ T cells sorted from blood, sampled in a trial of the OX40 agonist ivuxolimab. The sequence was obtained from an adult with an advanced solid tumor such as melanoma, head and neck, liver or kidney cancer.

The CDR3 is CASREIQGAQSPLHF. CDR3 nucleotides: TGTGCCAGCAGGGAAATCCAGGGGGCGCAATCACCCCTCCACTTT. The rearrangement uses TRBV2 and TRBJ1-6, with 8 bases matching TRBD1. The CDR3 length is 15 residues. Germline V CDR1 and CDR2: SNHLY, FYNNEI. V shed 6 bases and J 10 bases; nucleotides not matched to a gene: 11. The variable domain in full, completed from reference TRBV2 and TRBJ1-6, reads EPEVTQTPSHQVTQMGQEVILRCVPISNHLYFYWYRQILGQKVEFLVSFYNNEISEKSEIFDDQFSVERPDGSNFTLKIRSTKLEDSAMYFCASREIQGAQSPLHFGNGTRLTVT.